A few counts support the clone carrying this T cell receptor (beta chain). Its target is not known. The data stem from a study of cytomegalovirus exposure and HLA in healthy donors. The overall study: Earlier work reported approximately 100 million unique TCR beta sequences from 150 million to 200 million T cells. Findings and limits, study-wide: With DRB1 most and HLA-C fewest, TCR association rates differed between HLA loci in a later analysis. Accurate prediction of HLA-A and HLA-B alleles (for most subjects) was reportedly achieved from TCR beta sequences.

This PCR relied on a set of 60 Vbeta primers and 13 Jbeta primers. TCRdb's table, derived via immunoSEQ multiplex PCR, lists solely in-frame clones and lacks some. The sample holds over 150,000 clones, 65% to 75% seen once. The sample was PBMCs. This TCR was recovered from a man under 40 in good health and CMV-seropositive.

The CDR3 bases are TGTGCCAGCAGCTTCACAGGGGTACTTACGAACACCGGGGAGCTGTTTTTT. It is translated as CASSFTGVLTNTGELFF. This chain connects TRBV5-6 to TRBJ2-2; 7 positions agree with TRBD1. The V segment lost 2 bases and the J segment 0 bases; nucleotides outside the gene matches: 7. Per germline, CDR1 SGHDT and CDR2 YYEEEE. The CDR3 totals 17 residues. Supplemented by reference TRBV5-6 and TRBJ2-2, the full variable domain reads DAGVTQSPTHLIKTRGQQVTLRCSPKSGHDTVSWYQQALGQGPQFIFQYYEEEERQRGNFPDRFSGHQFPNYSSELNVNALLLGDSALYLCASSFTGVLTNTGELFFGEGSRLTVL.